These 2 T cell receptor beta chains share one sample of origin, sequenced in a study of cytomegalovirus exposure and HLA in healthy donors (dated by TCRdb to the late 2010s). Receptors were amplified or captured by the immunoSEQ multiplex PCR assay. For the multiplex PCR, a mixture combining 60 forward primers for TCR Vbeta segments and 13 reverse primers for TCR Jbeta segments was used. TCRdb re-hosts the immuneACCESS table, in-frame sequences only. Its copies lack some clones; in the studies checked, an unresolved V gene accounts for under half of them, and the cause for the rest is not known. For this sample the table gives under 150,000 clones, of which around 81% were detected only once. 3.9% of the sample is held by the ten biggest clonotypes. The sequencing sample was made of PBMCs. The receptor source for this set is a woman aged 25-40 years in good health and CMV-seronegative.

The V call is TRBV5-1, the J call TRBJ2-5; 11 bases line up with TRBD2. CDR1 is SGHRS, CDR2 YFSETQ, per germline. V trimming: 0 bases; J trimming: 1 base; junction bases outside the gene matches: 5. This CDR3 is 17 amino acids long. CDR3 amino acids: CASSLGVLAGVQETQYF. Written as DNA, the CDR3 is TGCGCCAGCAGCTTGGGGGTACTAGCGGGGGTCCAAGAGACCCAGTACTTC.

The sample holds one count of this clone. The CDR3 bases are TGTGCCAGCAGTCCCCATGAGACTAGCGGGAGCGGTGAGCAGTTCTTC. Translation: CASSPHETSGSGEQFF. The chain joins TRBV6-6 to TRBJ2-1, with 12 bases aligning to TRBD2. The germline gives CDR1 MNHNY, CDR2 SVGAGI (reference sequence). Trimming took 5 bases from V and 9 from J; bases not matched to a gene: 11. The CDR3 runs to 16 residues.